The sequence of this T cell receptor beta chain was determined in a study of human versus mouse CDR3 diversity and MHC coevolution. The CDR3 is 14 residues long. J was trimmed by 4 bases and V by 4 bases; bases with no gene match: 4. The germline V gene encodes CDR1 SEHNR and CDR2 FQNEAQ (reference sequence). TCRdb's copy holds only in-frame clones and misses some; the assay was immunoSEQ multiplex PCR. Of about 60,000 clones listed, 85% to 95% were seen once; the top ten hold 18%. Naive CD4 T cells were sorted as CD45RO-negative, CD62L-positive. The material sequenced was naive CD4+ T cells from blood. Subset in this sample: CD45RO-negative CD62L-positive naive CD4 T cells. The clonotype originates from a person between 60 and 70 years old in good health. The J gene is TRBJ2-3, the V gene TRBV7-9; TRBD1 matches at 8 bases. CDR3 DNA sequence: TGTGCCAGCAGCTCCCGGACAGGGTCAGATACGCAGTATTTT. This encodes CASSSRTGSDTQYF.